This record looks at one TCR beta chain sequence and its context. Its antigen remains unidentified. Generation of TCR beta libraries employed quantitative 5'-RACE incorporating molecular barcodes. MiXCR, run by TCRdb on the 5' RACE reads, gives a single entry per CDR3 protein. Of about 700,000 distinct CDR3 sequences listed, roughly 19% are singletons. This specimen belongs to a study of CD8 T cells in ankylosing spondylitis. Unmatched junction bases numbered 3, after V lost 0 bases and J lost 6 bases. CDR1 and CDR2 (germline): GTSNPN, SVGIG (reference sequence). The CDR3 has 14 amino acids. Study results and limitations: A TCR beta motif of eight or nine highly homologous variants seemed to mark ankylosing spondylitis blood. Researchers reportedly found disease-linked clones significantly enriched in matched ankylosing spondylitis synovial fluid.

V gene TRBV30 combines with J gene TRBJ2-2; 8 bases map to TRBD1. The sequence was obtained from a male donor with ankylosing spondylitis. Sequences were obtained from blood, either unsorted or a sorted T cell fraction (not recorded which). The CDR3 sequence is CAWSVIRGPGELFF. The CDR3 nucleotides are TGTGCCTGGAGTGTAATCAGGGGGCCCGGGGAGCTGTTTTTT.